This entry lists 20 T cell receptor beta chains sequenced from one sample in a study of blood T cell repertoires in COVID-19. The method was immunoSEQ multiplex PCR; TCRdb's version includes in-frame clones alone and lacks a portion of them. This table holds hundreds of thousands of clones, more than 70% found once. The source material was PBMCs or T cells enriched from blood (not recorded which). The receptors were gathered from a woman in her forties or fifties who had recovered from COVID-19.

The V gene is TRBV18, the J gene TRBJ2-5; 8 bases are a match to TRBD2. The CDR3 is 14 residues long. Germline CDR1 KGHSH, CDR2 LQKENI. With 4 bases clipped from V and 2 bases from J, the junction kept 3 bases outside the gene matches. This CDR3 is CASSQLAGQETQYF. The CDR3 DNA follows: TGTGCCAGCTCACAGCTAGCGGGTCAAGAGACCCAGTACTTC.

The genes are TRBV7-3 and TRBJ2-1; no reliable D call. The CDR3 loop spans 15 amino acids. Trimming took off 0 bases at V and 6 bases at J, with 12 bases between the two ends. Germline loops: CDR1 SGHTA, CDR2 FQGTGA. CDR3 amino acids: CASSLTPAEFNEQFF. CDR3 nucleotides: TGTGCCAGCAGCTTAACCCCTGCGGAATTCAATGAGCAGTTCTTC.

The rearrangement links TRBV5-4 to TRBJ2-2; 11 nucleotides line up with TRBD2. This CDR3 is 15 amino acids long. V lost 6 bases, J lost 2 bases, and 3 bases stayed unmatched. Germline CDR1 is SGHNT and CDR2 is YYREEE (reference sequence). The DNA of the CDR3 is TGTGCCAGCACCCTAGCGGGAGGCAACACCGGGGAGCTGTTTTTT. Protein: CASTLAGGNTGELFF.

V and J are TRBV15 and TRBJ1-2; D uncertain. The V gene lost 2 bases and the J gene lost 1 base, with 5 bases spanning the gap. CDR3 length: 13 amino acids. Germline CDR1 reads LNHNV; CDR2 reads YYDKDF (reference sequence). This CDR3 is CATSRLDNYGYTF. CDR3 sequence (DNA): TGTGCCACCAGCAGACTAGATAACTATGGCTACACCTTC.

This clone was observed a handful of times. This chain uses TRBV7-3 with TRBJ2-2; possible D gene TRBD2, 6 bases. The length of the CDR3 is 14 residues. Germline lookup yields CDR1 SGHTA and CDR2 FQGTGA. V shed 1 base and J shed 4 bases, with 7 bases lying between them. The CDR3 here is CASSLRGGTGELFF. The CDR3 DNA reads TGTGCCAGCAGCTTAAGGGGAGGCACCGGGGAGCTGTTTTTT.

In this sample, this clone turned up once. The CDR3 here is CASSLNGGWYGYTF. As DNA, the CDR3 is TGTGCCAGCAGCTTGAATGGGGGGTGGTATGGCTACACCTTC. The V call is TRBV5-4, the J call TRBJ1-2, with D perhaps matching TRBD1 (5 bases). This CDR3 has 14 residues. V lost 1 base, J lost 5 bases, and 12 bases lay in between. Germline V gene data show CDR1 as SGHNT and CDR2 as YYREEE (reference sequence).

The V call is TRBV6-2 or TRBV6-3, the J call TRBJ1-1; the match to TRBD1 covers 8 bases. CDR3 length: 14 amino acids. Losses at the gene ends were 0 bases for V and 9 bases for J; bases not matched to a gene: 6. Germline lookup yields CDR1 MNHEY and CDR2 SVGEGT. The CDR3 DNA is TGTGCCAGCAGTTACTCGACTCAGGGGGCGAAAGCTTTCTTT. Translating it yields CASSYSTQGAKAFF.

The V and J genes are TRBV6-5 and TRBJ2-2; maybe TRBD2 (5 bases). This CDR3 region has 14 residues. V was pared by 6 bases and J by 2 bases, with 10 bases between. CDR1 is MNHEY, CDR2 SVGAGI, per germline. The CDR3 nucleotides read TGTGCCAGCAGGAGGACTGCTAACACCGGGGAGCTGTTTTTT. As protein: CASRRTANTGELFF.

The chain has TRBV11-2 and TRBJ2-1; TRBD2 matches at 10 bases. The CDR3 extends over 16 amino acids. The junction had 8 bases not matched to a gene; V was cut back by 6 bases and J by 3 bases. Germline V gene lookup returns CDR1 SGHAT and CDR2 FQNNGV. DNA of the CDR3: TGTGCCAGCAGGTCGTGGTCTAGCGGGGGCTACAATGAGCAGTTCTTC. Amino acid sequence: CASRSWSSGGYNEQFF.

The chain couples TRBV5-1 to TRBJ1-2, with 9 bases matching TRBD1. Looked up from germline, CDR1 is SGHRS and CDR2 is YFSETQ. Trimming removed 0 bases from V and 4 bases from J; junction bases left unmatched: 4. The CDR3 is made up of 15 amino acids. The CDR3 sequence is CASSLGDREGYGYTF. CDR3 nucleotide sequence: TGCGCCAGCAGCTTGGGGGACAGGGAAGGCTATGGCTACACCTTC.

This clone has more than one count but fewer than ten. V gene TRBV3-1 (or the pseudogene TRBV3-2) combines with J gene TRBJ2-5; maybe TRBD1 (6 bases). The CDR3 is 15 amino acids. The germline CDR1 and CDR2 sequences are LGHDT and YNNKEL (reference sequence). Trimming removed 4 bases from V and 1 base from J, with 13 bases in between. CDR3 in amino acids: CASSPQGGSQETQYF. Written as DNA, the CDR3 is TGTGCCAGCAGCCCCCAAGGGGGTAGCCAAGAGACCCAGTACTTC.

Only one count was recorded for this clone. J is TRBJ2-7 and V is TRBV28, with 7 positions matching TRBD1. Germline assignment: CDR1 MDHEN and CDR2 SYDVKM. CDR3 size: 14 residues. Trimming at V came to 5 bases and at J to 6 bases, leaving 10 bases not matched to a gene. CDR3 DNA sequence: TGTGCCAGCAGTACAGGGGCGAGTTTAGTCGAGCAGTACTTC. As protein: CASSTGASLVEQYF.

V usage is TRBV5-1 and J usage is TRBJ1-6, with 8 bases lining up with TRBD1. The germline gives CDR1 SGHRS, CDR2 YFSETQ. After removal of 4 bases from V and 3 bases from J, the junction contained 6 bases not matched to a gene. The CDR3 length is 16 residues. The CDR3 nucleotides read TGCGCCAGCAGCCCGACGGACAGGGTCTATAATTCACCCCTCCACTTT. Translating it yields CASSPTDRVYNSPLHF.

The chain carries TRBV19 and TRBJ1-5, with D possibly TRBD1 on 5 matching bases. Trimming removed 3 bases from V and 6 bases from J, with 9 bases in between. CDR1 and CDR2 (germline): LNHDA, SQIVND (reference sequence). This CDR3 has 13 residues. The DNA for the CDR3 is TGTGCCAGTAGTATCAGGGTAGGTCAGCCCCAGCATTTT. Amino acid sequence: CASSIRVGQPQHF.

The rearrangement uses TRBV18 and TRBJ1-1, with D tentatively TRBD1 (5 bases). In germline, CDR1 is KGHSH, CDR2 LQKENI. Trimming took 6 bases from V and 1 from J, leaving 12 bases between them. The CDR3 totals 14 residues. The CDR3 is CASSDLGGNTEAFF. CDR3 bases: TGTGCCAGCTCGGACCTGGGGGGGAACACTGAAGCTTTCTTT.

V usage is TRBV24-1 and J usage is TRBJ1-2, with 10 positions matching TRBD1. The CDR3 contains 13 residues. J lost 5 bases, V lost 7 bases, and 3 bases had no gene match. In germline, CDR1 is KGHDR, CDR2 SFDVKD. The CDR3 spells CATRAGQGYGYTF. The CDR3, as DNA: TGTGCCACCAGAGCGGGACAGGGGTATGGCTACACCTTC.

The chain uses TRBV30 and TRBJ1-2, with D perhaps matching TRBD1 (5 bases). The CDR3 runs 15 residues. V lost 0 bases to trimming and J lost 8 bases, with 19 bases between them. The germline V gene has CDR1 GTSNPN and CDR2 SVGIG (reference sequence). The CDR3 region is CAWSVGVGGPVGYTF. The CDR3, as DNA: TGTGCCTGGAGTGTAGGGGTCGGGGGTCCGGTAGGCTACACCTTC.

The chain links TRBV19 to TRBJ1-6; 8 bases line up with TRBD1. There are 15 residues in the CDR3. Germline V gives CDR1 LNHDA, CDR2 SQIVND (reference sequence). V lost 6 bases to trimming and J lost 3 bases; unmatched junction nucleotides: 4. The CDR3 region is CASSRGQGYNSPLHF. CDR3 nucleotides: TGTGCCAGTAGCCGCGGACAGGGCTATAATTCACCCCTCCACTTT.

The V and J genes are TRBV6-2 or TRBV6-3 and TRBJ2-1; possible D gene TRBD1, 6 bases. The CDR3 has 15 residues. Trimming removed 6 bases from V and 2 bases from J, with 14 bases in between. Germline assignment: CDR1 MNHEY and CDR2 SVGEGT. The CDR3 is CASSSGDRTYNEQFF. The CDR3 nucleotides are TGTGCCAGCAGCTCAGGGGACCGGACCTACAATGAGCAGTTCTTC.

This clone occurred once. The junction does not match germline at one end; this may be a read error. The chain carries TRBV7-7 and TRBJ2-5; no clear D. The CDR3 contains 12 residues. Per the germline V gene, CDR1 is SSHAT and CDR2 is FNYEAQ (reference sequence). CDR3 amino acids: CASSLDGETQYF. The CDR3 coding sequence is TGTGCTAGCAGCTTAGACGGGGAGACCCAGTACTTC.